This T cell receptor (beta chain) was captured in a study of blood T cell repertoires in COVID-19. About the research overall: T cells, B-cell-depleted T cells, or PBMCs provided the cDNA or gDNA that served as material.

Only in-frame clones appear in the TCRdb table, and some are missing; sequencing was by immunoSEQ multiplex PCR. The sample records some 280,000 clones, 70% to 90% being singletons. This CDR3 is 15 amino acids long. Per germline, CDR1 SGHTA and CDR2 FQGTGA. J was trimmed by 5 bases and V by 2 bases; bases with no gene match: 5. The sequence was obtained from a woman aged 60-70 years with acute or convalescent COVID-19. The sequenced sample consisted of peripheral blood. The V call is TRBV7-3, the J call TRBJ2-1; TRBD1 aligns across 8 bases. CDR3 loop: CASSLDRGSHNEQFF. The CDR3 nucleotides are TGTGCCAGCAGCTTAGACAGGGGAAGCCACAATGAGCAGTTCTTC.